This T cell receptor beta chain was sequenced during a study of shared clonotypes between healthy human individuals (TCRdb year 2020). As for the study more broadly: A couple of women and three men aged 18 to 49 years were included in the cohort. Per donor, three plates each were used for CD4 naive and CD4 memory, two for CD8 naive, and one for CD8 memory. Between about 0.9 and 8.9 billion PBMCs per donor were obtained by leukapheresis. Libraries were prepared and TCR repertoires were sequenced by different laboratories using diverse techniques, in order to increase sequencing depth and limit assay-specific biases. To estimate repertoire size and how much clonotypes are shared between individuals, the study performed deep sequencing of blood TCR repertoires from 4 to 6 healthy adults. Findings and caveats that apply to the study as a whole: About 5% of naive CD4, 3.5% of naive CD8, 2.3% of memory CD4, and about 0.4% of memory CD8 clonotypes were shared across several donors. Compared with non-shared clonotypes, the clonotypes found in all four sorted-subset donors had higher generation probabilities. Based on pairwise subsampling, the degree of clonotype sharing among donors was expected to be affected by sequencing depth. Naive subsets generally had larger estimated clonotype richness than memory subsets. The small number of donors limited the genetic and exposure-history diversity represented. Only blood was sampled, and tissue TCR repertoires likely differ from those in blood. Incomplete sequencing was indicated by rarefaction of sorted-subset datasets, despite the large sequencing depth.

Donors were healthy HIV-negative adults with no recently reported acute infections or vaccinations. All donors were Caucasian adults living in Nashville, Tennessee, USA. CD4+ T cells were enriched by magnetic negative selection; naive cells were then positively selected on CD45RA, and the negative fraction formed the memory subset. Blood was obtained by leukapheresis, after which PBMCs were separated by Ficoll-Histopaque density gradient centrifugation and cryopreserved in liquid nitrogen vapor phase. Analytical flow cytometry was used to check the purity and quantity of every magnetically sorted T cell population. Each sorted fraction had its genomic DNA isolated and then quantified by UV absorbance on a Nanodrop 2000c. Note on this clone: The target of this receptor is not known. Base qualities were left out, and no much larger clone turns up one base away. Other DNA sequences in the same sample also yield this CDR3.

TCR CDR3 regions were amplified from genomic DNA by multiplex PCR using the deep immunoSEQ assay. Extracted genomic DNA from each cell subset was distributed evenly across all wells of several immunoSEQ 96-well plates, and each plate was treated as a replicate. For sorted subsets, approximately 0.2 ug of genomic DNA, equivalent to about 30,000 T cell genomes, went into each replicate PCR. Purified libraries were measured with a Qubit 3.0 fluorometer, size-checked on a Bioanalyzer 2100, and measured again with the KAPA Library Quantification kit. Every immunoSEQ 96-well plate was sequenced on a dedicated single-read 150-cycle Illumina NextSeq 550 flow cell. As for the authors' bioinformatics: The immunoSEQ output contained only junctional sequences without quality scores, so filtering could not match that applied to full-length reads. Sequences were annotated with PyIR, a Python wrapper for IgBLAST v1.9, and V/J genes and CDR3 were assigned using IMGT germline references. Reads with weak V/J assignments (E-value above 1e-6), missing CDR3, stop codons, out-of-frame junctions, or ambiguous translated residues were removed. V3J clonotypes were defined as sequences sharing an identical inferred V gene, J gene, and CDR3 amino acid sequence. Percentage overlap between repertoires was computed as shared unique clonotypes divided by the size of the smaller repertoire. Three approaches were used to assess repertoire richness: RTK rarefaction, the Chao1 estimator, and Recon v2.1 estimates of unobserved clonotypes. Generation probabilities were computed with OLGA for all TCRbeta clonotypes obtained by the gDNA method from several donors. TCRdb took this table from immuneACCESS and kept in-frame rearrangements with V and J called. Such tables lack part of the clones; where checked against another copy, unresolved V genes explain under half of the gap, and the rest is unexplained. That table supplies the V and J calls and clone size; D and trimming were determined from the DNA. This sample gives 1.6 million or so clones in total; less than 99% of them show up just once. The top ten constitute approximately 0.4% of the sample.

Unmatched junction bases come to 1, with V trimmed by 1 base and J by 2 bases. The germline V gene sets CDR1 to KGHSH and CDR2 to LQKENI. There are 14 amino acids in the CDR3, from cysteine to phenylalanine inclusive. The only DNA kept is the CDR3, 42 bases in frame from the first base. This sequence originates from a man aged 25 to 40 in good health. Recombination connected TRBV18 to TRBJ1-2; TRBD1 matches 7 bases in the middle. The material sequenced was naive CD4+ T cells sorted from blood. Reading the label with the study, this specimen's cell subset or site is: CD45RA+ positively selected. CDR3 reads: CASSPQQGNYGYTF. The DNA reads as follows: TGTGCCAGCTCACCACAACAGGGGAACTATGGCTACACCTTC.